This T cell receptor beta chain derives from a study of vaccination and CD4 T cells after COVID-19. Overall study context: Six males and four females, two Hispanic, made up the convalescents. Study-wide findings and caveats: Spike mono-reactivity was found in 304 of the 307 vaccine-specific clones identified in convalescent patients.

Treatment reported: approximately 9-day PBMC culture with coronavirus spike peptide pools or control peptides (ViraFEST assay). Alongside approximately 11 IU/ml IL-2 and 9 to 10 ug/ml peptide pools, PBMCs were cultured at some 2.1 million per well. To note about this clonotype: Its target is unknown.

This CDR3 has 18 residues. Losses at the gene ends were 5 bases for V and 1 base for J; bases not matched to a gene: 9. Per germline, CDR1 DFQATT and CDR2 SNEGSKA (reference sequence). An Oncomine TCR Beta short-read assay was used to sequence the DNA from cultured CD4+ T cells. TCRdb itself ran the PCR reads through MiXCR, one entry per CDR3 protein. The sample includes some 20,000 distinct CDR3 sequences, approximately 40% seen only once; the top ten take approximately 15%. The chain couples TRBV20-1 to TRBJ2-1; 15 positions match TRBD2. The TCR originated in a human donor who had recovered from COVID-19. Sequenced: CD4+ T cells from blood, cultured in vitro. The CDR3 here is CSAPRTSGGAKSYNEQFF. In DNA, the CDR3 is TGCAGTGCTCCGCGGACTAGCGGGGGGGCTAAGTCCTACAATGAGCAGTTCTTC.